This passage covers 27 T cell receptor beta chains from one sample sequenced in a study of human T cells and chemical hapten exposure. One entry per CDR3 protein results from TCRdb running MiXCR on the RACE reads. The table includes about 350,000 distinct CDR3 sequences, about 6% detected once. The time point denotes: patch test 2, 6 weeks after DPC sensitization. Documented treatment: therapeutic diphenylcyclopropenone sensitization with weekly scalp DPC. Sample: whole blood, taken in connection with sensitization to the hapten diphenylcyclopropenone (DPC). The receptors here all came from a woman between 18 and 29 years old with alopecia areata. Some clones in this sample may be carry-over from other donors' samples.

This clonotype was observed many times. The genes are TRBV4-3 and TRBJ1-6, with 10 bases lining up with TRBD1. The CDR3 loop spans 17 amino acids. The germline gives CDR1 LGHNA, CDR2 YSLEER. Unmatched junction bases numbered 8, after V lost 0 bases and J lost 9 bases. The DNA of the CDR3 is TGCGCCAGCAGCCAAGATGGCGGAGGGACAGGGGTTTCACCCCTCCACTTT. Translating gives CASSQDGGGTGVSPLHF.

The chain couples TRBV20-1 to TRBJ2-3, with 7 bases fitting TRBD1. Germline CDR1 DFQATT, CDR2 SNEGSKA (reference sequence). V was pared by 0 bases and J by 7 bases, with 7 bases of the junction left unmatched. The CDR3 covers 14 residues. In DNA form, the CDR3 reads TGCAGTGCTAGAGATACCTCACAGGGGTATACGCAGTATTTT. Protein sequence: CSARDTSQGYTQYF.

This clonotype was counted ten times or more. The DNA for the CDR3 is TGTGCCAGCAGCCTCTCCTACAGGGGACGATACAATGAGCAGTTCTTC. Translation: CASSLSYRGRYNEQFF. J is TRBJ2-1 and V is TRBV7-6; 7 bases align to TRBD1. CDR1 and CDR2 from the germline V gene are SGHVS and FNYEAQ. V was clipped by 5 bases and J by 4 bases; unmatched bases: 11. The CDR3 has 16 amino acids.

This clonotype was counted between two and nine times. The rearrangement joins TRBV2 to TRBJ1-2; 7 bases are shared with TRBD1. Germline-derived CDR1 and CDR2 are SNHLY and FYNNEI. The CDR3 totals 14 residues. With V trimmed by 2 bases and J by 0 bases, 0 bases remained unmatched. In DNA, the CDR3 is TGTGCCAGCAGTGAACAGGGGGCTAACTATGGCTACACCTTC. Its protein is CASSEQGANYGYTF.

The chain combines TRBV27 with TRBJ1-2, with D maybe TRBD1 (5 bases). CDR1 and CDR2 from the germline V gene are MNHEY and SMNVEV (reference sequence). The CDR3 is made up of 15 amino acids. Trimming cost V 1 base and J 3 bases, with 12 bases left between them. The CDR3 region is CASSLFWGNDYGYTF. In nucleotides, the CDR3 is TGTGCCAGCAGTTTATTCTGGGGGAATGACTATGGCTACACCTTC.

The chain employs TRBV7-9 and TRBJ1-5; D perhaps matches TRBD1 (6 bases). From germline, CDR1 is SEHNR and CDR2 FQNEAQ (reference sequence). V shed 5 bases and J shed 9 bases, with 17 bases lying between them. The CDR3 sequence is 14 residues long. The CDR3 loop is CASSEDSAVWPQHF. The CDR3 DNA is TGTGCCAGCAGCGAGGACAGCGCCGTTTGGCCCCAGCATTTT.

This clonotype showed up just a few times. The J gene is TRBJ2-1, the V gene TRBV11-3, with 9 bases that match TRBD2. This CDR3 comprises 15 residues. From germline, CDR1 is SGHNT and CDR2 YENEEA. V gave up 4 bases and J gave up 5 bases; unmatched junction bases: 6. CDR3 DNA sequence: TGTGCCAGCAGCTCAAGCGGGGGGCCGCACAATGAGCAGTTCTTC. Translation: CASSSSGGPHNEQFF.

Only a few counts were recorded for this clonotype. The CDR3 DNA sequence: TGTGCCAGCAGTTTACTTCTGGGGGGCAATCAGCCCCAGCATTTT. This sequence encodes CASSLLLGGNQPQHF. This chain connects TRBV2 to TRBJ1-5; weak D call: TRBD1 (5 bases). V shed 5 bases and J shed 2 bases, with 13 bases lying between them. Looked up from germline, CDR1 is SNHLY and CDR2 is FYNNEI. The CDR3 totals 15 residues.

This clonotype appeared many times. The chain has TRBV4-1 and TRBJ2-1, with TRBD2 identical over 7 bases. This CDR3 has 13 residues. CDR1 and CDR2 (germline): MGHRA, YSYEKL. Trimming at V came to 6 bases and at J to 8 bases, leaving 7 bases not matched to a gene. For the CDR3, the DNA is TGCGCCAGCAGGGGGGGAGGGTCGGATGAGCAGTTCTTC. The encoded protein is CASRGGGSDEQFF.

This clonotype occurred many times. The chain carries TRBV29-1 and TRBJ2-1, with D hard to call. This CDR3 contains 14 residues. Germline V lookup: CDR1 SQVTM, CDR2 ANQGSEA. The V end lost 0 bases, the J end lost 6 bases, and 12 bases lay between the germline ends. CDR3 sequence (DNA): TGCAGCGTTGAAGACAGTGGGTTTTTCAATGAGCAGTTCTTC. Its translation: CSVEDSGFFNEQFF.

This clonotype occurred a few times. The gene calls are TRBV7-9 and TRBJ2-2; 10 bases match TRBD1. Germline V gene lookup returns CDR1 SEHNR and CDR2 FQNEAQ (reference sequence). The CDR3 loop spans 15 amino acids. With V trimmed by 5 bases and J by 4 bases, 4 bases remained unmatched. CDR3 sequence reads: CASSVGQGTTGELFF. DNA of the CDR3: TGTGCCAGCAGCGTGGGACAGGGGACCACCGGGGAGCTGTTTTTT. Full variable domain (outside the CDR3, taken from reference TRBV7-9 and TRBJ2-2): DTGVSQNPRHKITKRGQNVTFRCDPISEHNRLYWYRQTLGQGPEFLTYFQNEAQLEKSRLLSDRFSAERPKGSFSTLEIQRTEQGDSAMYLCASSVGQGTTGELFFGEGSRLTVL.

The chain uses TRBV20-1 and TRBJ1-2; the match to TRBD1 covers 9 bases. Germline V gene data show CDR1 as DFQATT and CDR2 as SNEGSKA (reference sequence). This CDR3 has 13 residues. V was pared by 5 bases and J by 6 bases, with 7 bases of the junction left unmatched. The CDR3 loop reads CSASRTGANGYTF. DNA of the CDR3: TGCAGTGCTTCCAGGACAGGGGCCAATGGCTACACCTTC.

This clonotype was recorded many times. V gene TRBV24-1 combines with J gene TRBJ1-5; 7 positions match TRBD1. CDR1 and CDR2 from the germline V gene are KGHDR and SFDVKD. The CDR3 has 20 amino acids. V lost 9 bases to trimming and J lost 2 bases; unmatched junction nucleotides: 24. CDR3 residues: CATLGRDSHRHPSGNQPQHF. CDR3 nucleotide sequence: TGTGCCACCCTAGGTAGGGACAGTCATAGACATCCGTCGGGCAATCAGCCCCAGCATTTT.

This clonotype showed up just a few times. V and J are TRBV13 and TRBJ2-3, with D hard to call. The CDR3 loop spans 16 amino acids. Trimming left V 0 bases short and J 2 bases short, with 12 bases between. Germline V gene data show CDR1 as PRHDT and CDR2 as FYEKMQ (reference sequence). The CDR3, as DNA: TGTGCCAGCAGCTTAGGTGTGGGGTTTACCACAGATACGCAGTATTTT. Protein: CASSLGVGFTTDTQYF.

The chain recombines TRBV4-3 with TRBJ2-5; D may be TRBD1 (6 bases). The CDR3 spans 15 residues. Germline CDR1 is LGHNA and CDR2 is YSLEER. Trimming took off 0 bases at V and 2 bases at J, with 10 bases between the two ends. This chain's CDR3 is CASSQDSDSQETQYF. Written as DNA, the CDR3 is TGCGCCAGCAGCCAAGACTCGGACAGTCAAGAGACCCAGTACTTC.

This clonotype has a handful of counts. The gene calls are TRBV29-1 and TRBJ2-5, with D unclear. The V end was cut by 6 bases, the J end by 0 bases, with 8 bases between. The V gene's germline CDR1 is SQVTM and CDR2 ANQGSEA. The CDR3 is 12 residues long. The CDR3: CSVRNDQETQYF. DNA for the CDR3: TGCAGCGTAAGGAACGACCAAGAGACCCAGTACTTC.

This clonotype was seen just once. A much larger clone differs by one base, so this may be a read error. The chain employs TRBV12-3 or TRBV12-4 and TRBJ2-2; D perhaps matches TRBD2 (6 bases). This CDR3 contains 13 residues. DNA for the CDR3: TGTGCCAGCAGTTCAATTCCTTCCGGGGGGCTGTTTTTT. It translates to CASSSIPSGGLFF.

The table lists this clonotype with a few counts. V gene TRBV12-3 or TRBV12-4 combines with J gene TRBJ2-7, with 8 positions matching TRBD2. The CDR3 loop spans 14 amino acids. V gave up 6 bases and J gave up 0 bases; unmatched junction bases: 4. CDR3 region: CASRSGGASYEQYF. The CDR3 region has the DNA TGTGCCAGCAGGTCGGGAGGGGCCTCCTACGAGCAGTACTTC.

This clonotype occurred a few times. The J gene is TRBJ1-2, the V gene TRBV7-2, with TRBD1 matching 7 bases. The CDR3 length is 15 residues. Germline lookup yields CDR1 SGHTA and CDR2 FQGNSA. V dropped 4 bases and J dropped 6; count of bases not matched to a gene: 11. The CDR3 loop reads CASSSRQGRVNGYTF. The CDR3 DNA sequence: TGTGCCAGCAGCTCCAGACAGGGACGGGTGAATGGCTACACCTTC.

This clonotype was counted between two and nine times. This chain links TRBV29-1 with TRBJ2-2; D is undetermined. The ends were cut back, 4 bases at V and 0 bases at J, with 12 bases in the middle. This CDR3 is 15 amino acids long. Germline V CDR1 and CDR2: SQVTM, ANQGSEA. The CDR3 bases are TGCAGCGTTGCTCCTTTGAATACGAACACCGGGGAGCTGTTTTTT. It specifies CSVAPLNTNTGELFF.

This clonotype was detected many times. This chain joins TRBV29-1 and TRBJ1-1; D call uncertain. The V end lost 7 bases, the J end lost 5 bases, and 20 bases lay between the germline ends. This CDR3 region has 14 residues. Looked up from germline, CDR1 is SQVTM and CDR2 is ANQGSEA. The CDR3 protein is CSATPMEMGTEAFF. The CDR3 DNA follows: TGCAGCGCCACCCCGATGGAAATGGGGACTGAAGCTTTCTTT. The full variable domain, completed using reference TRBV29-1 and TRBJ1-1, is SAVISQKPSRDICQRGTSLTIQCQVDSQVTMMFWYRQQPGQSLTLIATANQGSEATYESGFVIDKFPISRPNLTFSTLTVSNMSPEDSSIYLCSATPMEMGTEAFFGQGTRLTVV.

This clonotype was observed a handful of times. The chain recombines TRBV7-8 with TRBJ2-2; D gene uncertain. The CDR3 loop spans 14 amino acids. V was clipped by 8 bases and J by 4 bases, with 14 bases between them. Germline loops: CDR1 SGHVS, CDR2 FQNEAQ. The chain's CDR3 is CASLGNSGTGELFF. CDR3 bases: TGTGCCAGCTTAGGGAATTCGGGCACCGGGGAGCTGTTTTTT. Complete variable domain (other parts from reference TRBV7-8 and TRBJ2-2): GAGVSQSPRYKVAKRGQDVALRCDPISGHVSLFWYQQALGQGPEFLTYFQNEAQLDKSGLPSDRFFAERPEGSVSTLKIQRTQQEDSAVYLCASLGNSGTGELFFGEGSRLTVL.

The chain joins TRBV7-3 to TRBJ1-1; maybe TRBD1 (5 bases). Germline CDR1 is SGHTA and CDR2 is FQGTGA. The CDR3 is 14 residues long. Deletions cut 4 bases from V and 7 bases from J, with 16 bases between. The CDR3 loop reads CASSSSGTSSEAFF. The CDR3 bases are TGTGCCAGCAGCTCGTCCGGGACCTCGAGTGAAGCTTTCTTT. Combining the CDR3 with reference TRBV7-3 and TRBJ1-1 gives the whole variable domain GAGVSQTPSNKVTEKGKYVELRCDPISGHTALYWYRQSLGQGPEFLIYFQGTGAADDSGLPNDRFFAVRPEGSVSTLKIQRTERGDSAVYLCASSSSGTSSEAFFGQGTRLTVV.

This clonotype was seen many times. The chain employs TRBV7-2 and TRBJ1-2, with a tentative D call TRBD1 (5 bases). This CDR3 has 14 amino acids. Germline V gene sequence: CDR1 SGHTA, CDR2 FQGNSA. The V and J ends lost 5 bases and 4 bases respectively, with 14 bases between them. CDR3 loop: CASSPLGVGYGYTF. The CDR3 DNA is TGTGCCAGCAGCCCCTTGGGGGTTGGCTATGGCTACACCTTC. The complete variable domain, with remaining parts taken from reference TRBV7-2 and TRBJ1-2, reads GAGVSQSPSNKVTEKGKDVELRCDPISGHTALYWYRQSLGQGLEFLIYFQGNSAPDKSGLPSDRFSAERTGGSVSTLTIQRTQQEDSAVYLCASSPLGVGYGYTFGSGTRLTVV.

This clonotype was recorded many times. This sequence joins TRBV15 and TRBJ2-6; D perhaps matches TRBD1 (5 bases). This CDR3 contains 18 residues. The ends were cut back, 2 bases at V and 1 base at J, with 15 bases in the middle. The germline gives CDR1 LNHNV, CDR2 YYDKDF (reference sequence). The CDR3 here is CATSRITSGLSGANVLTF. The CDR3 DNA reads TGTGCCACCAGCAGAATTACTTCAGGGCTATCTGGGGCCAACGTCCTGACTTTC.

Of note for this clonotype: Since the CDR3 does not end with the conserved phenylalanine or tryptophan, this likely comes from a read error. Because the CDR3's place on the DNA is in doubt, the DNA is left out and the CDR3 is given as listed by TCRdb. This chain joins TRBV29-1 and TRBJ1-1. Germline CDR1 SQVTM, CDR2 ANQGSEA. The CDR3 comprises 10 residues, both ends counted. The CDR3 sequence is CSVASIPSAT.

The rearrangement joins TRBV7-9 to TRBJ2-7; a possible D gene is TRBD1 (6 bases). V shed 2 bases and J shed 1 base, with 9 bases lying between them. Germline CDR1 and CDR2: SEHNR and FQNEAQ (reference sequence). This CDR3 region has 14 residues. The CDR3 coding sequence is TGTGCCAGCAGCTTACAGGGACAATCCTACGAGCAGTACTTC. Translated: CASSLQGQSYEQYF.